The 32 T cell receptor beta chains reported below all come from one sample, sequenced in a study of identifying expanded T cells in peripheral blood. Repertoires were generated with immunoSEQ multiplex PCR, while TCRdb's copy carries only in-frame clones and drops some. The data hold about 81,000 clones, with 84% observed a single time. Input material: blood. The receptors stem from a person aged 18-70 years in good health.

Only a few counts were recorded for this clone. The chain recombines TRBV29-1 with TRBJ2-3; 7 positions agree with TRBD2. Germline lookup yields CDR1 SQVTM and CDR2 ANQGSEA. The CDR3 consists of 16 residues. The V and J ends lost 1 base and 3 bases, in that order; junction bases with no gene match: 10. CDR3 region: CSVEASAGSGTDTQYF. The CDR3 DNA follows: TGCAGCGTTGAAGCATCAGCGGGATCGGGGACAGATACGCAGTATTTT.

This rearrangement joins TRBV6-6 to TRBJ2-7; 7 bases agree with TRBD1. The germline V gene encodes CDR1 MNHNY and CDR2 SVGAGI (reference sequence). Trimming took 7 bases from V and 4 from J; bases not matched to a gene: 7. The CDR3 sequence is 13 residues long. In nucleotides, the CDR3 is TGTGCCAGCACCCCGGGACAGCAGTACGAGCAGTACTTC. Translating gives CASTPGQQYEQYF.

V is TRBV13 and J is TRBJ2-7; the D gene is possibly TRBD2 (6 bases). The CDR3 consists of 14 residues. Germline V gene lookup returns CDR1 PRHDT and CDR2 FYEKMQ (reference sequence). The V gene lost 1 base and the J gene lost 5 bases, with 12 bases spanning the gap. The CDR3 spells CASSLERDLDEQYF. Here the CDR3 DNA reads TGTGCCAGCAGCTTAGAGAGGGACTTGGACGAGCAGTACTTC. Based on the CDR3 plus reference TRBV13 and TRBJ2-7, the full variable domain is AAGVIQSPRHLIKEKRETATLKCYPIPRHDTVYWYQQGPGQDPQFLISFYEKMQSDKGSIPDRFSAQQFSDYHSELNMSSLELGDSALYFCASSLERDLDEQYFGPGTRLTVT.

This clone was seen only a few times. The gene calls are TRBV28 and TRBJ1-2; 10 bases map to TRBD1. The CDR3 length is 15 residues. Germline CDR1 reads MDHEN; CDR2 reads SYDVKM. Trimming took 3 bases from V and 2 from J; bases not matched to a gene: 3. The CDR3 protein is CASSFGGQGNYGYTF. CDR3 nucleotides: TGTGCCAGCAGTTTCGGGGGACAGGGGAACTATGGCTACACCTTC.

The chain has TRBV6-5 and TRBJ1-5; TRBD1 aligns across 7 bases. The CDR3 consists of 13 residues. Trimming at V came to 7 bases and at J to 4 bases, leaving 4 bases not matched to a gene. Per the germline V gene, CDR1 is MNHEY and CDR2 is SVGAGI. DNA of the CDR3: TGTGCCAGCACCACAGGGGTTAATCAGCCCCAGCATTTT. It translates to CASTTGVNQPQHF.

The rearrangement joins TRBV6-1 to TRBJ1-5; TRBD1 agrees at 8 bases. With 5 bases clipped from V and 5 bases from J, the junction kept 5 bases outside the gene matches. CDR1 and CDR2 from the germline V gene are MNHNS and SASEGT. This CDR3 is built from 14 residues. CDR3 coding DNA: TGTGCCAGCAGTACGACAGGGGCGGATCAGCCCCAGCATTTT. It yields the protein CASSTTGADQPQHF.

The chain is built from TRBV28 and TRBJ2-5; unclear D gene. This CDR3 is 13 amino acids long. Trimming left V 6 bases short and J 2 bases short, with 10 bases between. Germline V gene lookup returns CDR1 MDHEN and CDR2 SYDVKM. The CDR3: CASSLGLQETQYF. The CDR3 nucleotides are TGTGCCAGCAGCCTCGGCCTGCAAGAGACCCAGTACTTC.

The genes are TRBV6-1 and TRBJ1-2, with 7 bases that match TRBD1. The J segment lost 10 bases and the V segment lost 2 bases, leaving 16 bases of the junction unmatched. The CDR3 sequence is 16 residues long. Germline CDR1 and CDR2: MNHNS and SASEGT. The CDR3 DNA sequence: TGTGCCAGCAGTGAATGGGCAGGGGGAGGGTCATCGGTCTACACCTTC. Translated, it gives CASSEWAGGGSSVYTF.

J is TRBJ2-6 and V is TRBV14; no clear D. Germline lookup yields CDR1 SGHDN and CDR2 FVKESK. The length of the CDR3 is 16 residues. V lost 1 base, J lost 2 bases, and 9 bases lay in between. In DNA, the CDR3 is TGTGCCAGCAGCCAAGTGGCTGGGGCTGGGGCCAACGTCCTGACTTTC. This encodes CASSQVAGAGANVLTF.

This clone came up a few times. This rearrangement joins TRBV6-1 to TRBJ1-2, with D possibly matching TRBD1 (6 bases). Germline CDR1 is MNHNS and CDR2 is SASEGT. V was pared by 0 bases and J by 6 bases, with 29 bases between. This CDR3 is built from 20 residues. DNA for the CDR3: TGTGCCAGCAGTGAAGCGCAGGAGGGGGGCTTTCGTTCCACAAGGGATGGCTACACCTTC. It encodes CASSEAQEGGFRSTRDGYTF.

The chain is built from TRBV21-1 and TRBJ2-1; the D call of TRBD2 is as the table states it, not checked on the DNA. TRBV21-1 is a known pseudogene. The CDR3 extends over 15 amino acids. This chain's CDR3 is CASSKEGLASNEQFF. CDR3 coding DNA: TGTGCCAGCAGCAAAGAGGGACTAGCGAGCAATGAGCAGTTCTTC.

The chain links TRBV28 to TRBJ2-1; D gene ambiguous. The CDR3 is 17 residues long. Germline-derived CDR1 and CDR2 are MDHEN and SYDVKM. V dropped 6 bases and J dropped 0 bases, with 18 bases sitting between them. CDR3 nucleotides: TGTGCCAGCAGGGGGATTCGTCACCTAAGCTCCTACAATGAGCAGTTCTTC. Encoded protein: CASRGIRHLSSYNEQFF.

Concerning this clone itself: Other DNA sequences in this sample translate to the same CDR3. CDR3 protein: CSVGVSGSNQPQHF. The CDR3 DNA sequence: TGCAGCGTTGGCGTCTCGGGAAGTAATCAGCCCCAGCATTTT. V gene TRBV29-1 combines with J gene TRBJ1-5; D is uncertain. In germline, CDR1 is SQVTM, CDR2 ANQGSEA. V gave up 4 bases and J gave up 4 bases, with 14 bases separating them. The CDR3 is 14 amino acids.

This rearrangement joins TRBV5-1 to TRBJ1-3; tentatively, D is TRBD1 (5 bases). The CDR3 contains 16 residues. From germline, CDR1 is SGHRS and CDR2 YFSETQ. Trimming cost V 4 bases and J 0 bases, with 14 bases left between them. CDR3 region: CASSPGGGLSGNTIYF. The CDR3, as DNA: TGCGCCAGCAGCCCTGGGGGAGGCCTCTCTGGAAACACCATATATTTT. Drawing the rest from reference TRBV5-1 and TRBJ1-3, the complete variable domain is KAGVTQTPRYLIKTRGQQVTLSCSPISGHRSVSWYQQTPGQGLQFLFEYFSETQRNKGNFPGRFSGRQFSNSRSEMNVSTLELGDSALYLCASSPGGGLSGNTIYFGEGSWLTVV.

The chain's CDR3 is CASSPGRVEQYF. CDR3 in DNA: TGTGCCAGCAGTCCCGGTCGGGTGGAGCAGTACTTC. The chain uses TRBV6-6 and TRBJ2-7; the D is unclear. V was shortened by 5 bases and J by 7 bases, with 12 bases between the two germline ends. The CDR3 length is 12 residues. Germline CDR1 is MNHNY and CDR2 is SVGAGI (reference sequence).

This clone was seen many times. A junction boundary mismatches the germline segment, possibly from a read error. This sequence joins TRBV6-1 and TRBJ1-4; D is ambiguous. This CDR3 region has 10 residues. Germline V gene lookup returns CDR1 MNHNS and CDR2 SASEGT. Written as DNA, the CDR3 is TGTGCCAGCAGTGAAGGACATCCGTGTTTT. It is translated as CASSEGHPCF.

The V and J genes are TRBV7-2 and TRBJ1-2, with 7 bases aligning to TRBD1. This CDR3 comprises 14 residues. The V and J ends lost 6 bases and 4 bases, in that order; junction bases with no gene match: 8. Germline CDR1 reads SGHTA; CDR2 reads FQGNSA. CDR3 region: CASSRGDSPYGYTF. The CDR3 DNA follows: TGTGCCAGCAGTAGGGGGGACAGCCCCTATGGCTACACCTTC. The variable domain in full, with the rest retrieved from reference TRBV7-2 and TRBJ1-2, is GAGVSQSPSNKVTEKGKDVELRCDPISGHTALYWYRQSLGQGLEFLIYFQGNSAPDKSGLPSDRFSAERTGGSVSTLTIQRTQQEDSAVYLCASSRGDSPYGYTFGSGTRLTVV.

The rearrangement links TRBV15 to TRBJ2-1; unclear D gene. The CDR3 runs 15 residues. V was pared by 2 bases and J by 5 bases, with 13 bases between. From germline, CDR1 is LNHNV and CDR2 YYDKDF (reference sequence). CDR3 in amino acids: CATSRNIGTDNEQFF. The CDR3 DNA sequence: TGTGCCACCAGCAGAAACATTGGAACGGACAATGAGCAGTTCTTC.

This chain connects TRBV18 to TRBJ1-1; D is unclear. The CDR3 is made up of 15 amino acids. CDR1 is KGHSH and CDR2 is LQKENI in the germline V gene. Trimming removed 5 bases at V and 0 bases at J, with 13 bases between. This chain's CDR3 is CASSGAANMNTEAFF. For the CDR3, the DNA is TGTGCCAGCTCAGGCGCAGCGAATATGAACACTGAAGCTTTCTTT. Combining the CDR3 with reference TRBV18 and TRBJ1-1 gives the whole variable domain NAGVMQNPRHLVRRRGQEARLRCSPMKGHSHVYWYRQLPEEGLKFMVYLQKENIIDESGMPKERFSAEFPKEGPSILRIQQVVRGDSAAYFCASSGAANMNTEAFFGQGTRLTVV.

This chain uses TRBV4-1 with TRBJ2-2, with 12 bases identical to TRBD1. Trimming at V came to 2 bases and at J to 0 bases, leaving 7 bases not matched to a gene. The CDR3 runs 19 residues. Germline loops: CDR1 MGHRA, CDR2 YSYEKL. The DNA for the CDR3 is TGCGCCAGCAGCCAATATGCGGGACAGGGGGCGGCGAACACCGGGGAGCTGTTTTTT. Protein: CASSQYAGQGAANTGELFF.

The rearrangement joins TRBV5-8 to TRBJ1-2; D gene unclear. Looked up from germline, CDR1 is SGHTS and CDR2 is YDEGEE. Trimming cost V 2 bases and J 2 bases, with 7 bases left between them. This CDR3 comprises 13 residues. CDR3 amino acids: CASSLLNNYGYTF. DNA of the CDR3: TGTGCCAGCAGCTTATTGAACAACTATGGCTACACCTTC.

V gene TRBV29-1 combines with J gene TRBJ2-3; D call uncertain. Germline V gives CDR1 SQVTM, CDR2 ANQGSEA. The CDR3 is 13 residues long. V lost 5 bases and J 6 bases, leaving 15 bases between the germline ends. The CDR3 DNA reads TGCAGCGTTCTATTCGCTAGGGCCGATACGCAGTATTTT. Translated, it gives CSVLFARADTQYF.

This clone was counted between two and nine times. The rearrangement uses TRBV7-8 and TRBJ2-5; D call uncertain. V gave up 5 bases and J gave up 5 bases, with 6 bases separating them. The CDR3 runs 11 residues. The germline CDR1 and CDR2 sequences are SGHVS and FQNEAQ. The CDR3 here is CASSIKETQYF. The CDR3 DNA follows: TGTGCCAGCAGCATAAAGGAGACCCAGTACTTC.

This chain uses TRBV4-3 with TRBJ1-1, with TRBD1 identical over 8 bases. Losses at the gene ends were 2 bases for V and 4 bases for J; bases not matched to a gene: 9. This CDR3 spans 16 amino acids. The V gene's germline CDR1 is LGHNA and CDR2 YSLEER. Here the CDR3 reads CASSQRSGQAATEAFF. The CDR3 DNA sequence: TGCGCCAGCAGCCAACGTTCGGGACAGGCGGCCACTGAAGCTTTCTTT.

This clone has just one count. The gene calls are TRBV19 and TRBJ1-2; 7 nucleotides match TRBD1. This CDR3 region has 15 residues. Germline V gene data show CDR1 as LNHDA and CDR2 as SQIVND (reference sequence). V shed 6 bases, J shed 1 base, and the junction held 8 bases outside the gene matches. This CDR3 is CASRNPGQINYGYTF. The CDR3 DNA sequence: TGTGCCAGTAGGAACCCGGGACAGATTAACTATGGCTACACCTTC.

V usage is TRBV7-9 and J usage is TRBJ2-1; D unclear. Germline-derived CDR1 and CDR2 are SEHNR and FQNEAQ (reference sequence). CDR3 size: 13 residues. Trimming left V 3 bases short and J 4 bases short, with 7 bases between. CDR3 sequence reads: CASSFERYNEQFF. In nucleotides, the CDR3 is TGTGCCAGCAGCTTCGAGCGATACAATGAGCAGTTCTTC.

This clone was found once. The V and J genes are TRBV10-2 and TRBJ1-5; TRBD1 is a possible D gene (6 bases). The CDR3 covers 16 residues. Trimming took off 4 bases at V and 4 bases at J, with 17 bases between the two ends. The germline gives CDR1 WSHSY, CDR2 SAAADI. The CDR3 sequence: CASSVRGGTANQPQHF. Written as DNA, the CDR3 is TGCGCCAGCAGTGTGAGAGGGGGGACGGCGAATCAGCCCCAGCATTTT.

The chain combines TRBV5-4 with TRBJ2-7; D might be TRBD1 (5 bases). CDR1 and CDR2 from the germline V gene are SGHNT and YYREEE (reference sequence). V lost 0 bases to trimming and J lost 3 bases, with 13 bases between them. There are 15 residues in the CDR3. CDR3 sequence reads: CASSLEGIGLYEQYF. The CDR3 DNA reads TGTGCCAGCAGCTTGGAGGGGATAGGTCTCTACGAGCAGTACTTC.

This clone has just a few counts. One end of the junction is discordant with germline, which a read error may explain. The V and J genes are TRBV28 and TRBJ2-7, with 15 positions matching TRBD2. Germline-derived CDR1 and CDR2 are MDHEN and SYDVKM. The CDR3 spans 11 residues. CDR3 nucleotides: TGTGCCACCGGGACTAGCGGGAGGCCTATTTTC. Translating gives CATGTSGRPIF.

CDR3 sequence: CASSLLAWDRLREGNQPQHF. The CDR3 DNA is TGTGCCAGCAGCTTATTGGCTTGGGACAGACTCAGGGAGGGCAATCAGCCCCAGCATTTT. The gene calls are TRBV7-8 and TRBJ1-5; 7 positions match TRBD1. The ends lost 2 bases at V and 2 bases at J; junction bases unmatched: 18. Germline V gene lookup returns CDR1 SGHVS and CDR2 FQNEAQ. The CDR3 spans 20 residues.

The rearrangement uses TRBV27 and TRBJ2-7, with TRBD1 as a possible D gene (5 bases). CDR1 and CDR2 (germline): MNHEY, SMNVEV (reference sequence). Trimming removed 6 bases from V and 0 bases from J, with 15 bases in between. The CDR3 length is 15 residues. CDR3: CASRYAPQGSYEQYF. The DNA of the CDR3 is TGTGCCAGCAGATATGCTCCCCAGGGCTCCTACGAGCAGTACTTC.

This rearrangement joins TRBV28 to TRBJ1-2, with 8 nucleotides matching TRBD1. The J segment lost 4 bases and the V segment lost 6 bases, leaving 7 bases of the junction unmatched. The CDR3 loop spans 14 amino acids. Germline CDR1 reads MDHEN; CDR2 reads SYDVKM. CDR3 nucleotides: TGTGCCAGCAGCCTCGACAGGGGACTCTATGGCTACACCTTC. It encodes CASSLDRGLYGYTF.